These 11 T cell receptor beta chains were sequenced from one sample in a study of regulatory T cells in long-lasting Graves disease. Indicated time point: newly diagnosed GD, antithyroid drugs for less than 3 months. The TCR library was prepared using RNA isolated from PBMCs. CDR3-region Arm-PCR and iRepertoire HTBI primers produced the TCR beta libraries. MiXCR was run by TCRdb on the multiplex PCR reads, yielding one entry per CDR3 protein. The sample contains some 240,000 distinct CDR3 sequences, roughly a fifth of which appear only once. In addition, the sample was reused for a study of T cells in Graves' hyperthyroidism and ophthalmopathy.

The sample consisted of peripheral blood mononuclear cells (PBMCs), taken at new diagnosis, from a patient treated with antithyroid drugs. All receptors come from a woman in her 30s with Graves disease.

This clonotype was found many times. The chain links TRBV27 to TRBJ1-1; weak D call: TRBD1 (6 bases). CDR3 length: 12 residues. Looked up from germline, CDR1 is MNHEY and CDR2 is SMNVEV (reference sequence). Trimming took off 8 bases at V and 7 bases at J, with 14 bases between the two ends. The CDR3, as DNA: TGTGCCAGCTCCCTACAGGGTGGTGAAGCTTTCTTT. Protein sequence: CASSLQGGEAFF.

This clonotype appeared many times. This chain links TRBV3-1 with TRBJ1-1; D is undetermined. The CDR3 is made up of 13 amino acids. Per germline, CDR1 LGHDT and CDR2 YNNKEL (reference sequence). V lost 2 bases to trimming and J lost 0 bases, with 4 bases between them. The CDR3, as DNA: TGTGCCAGCAGCCAACAGCTGAACACTGAAGCTTTCTTT. As protein: CASSQQLNTEAFF.

The chain links TRBV28 to TRBJ1-1; the D gene is possibly TRBD1 (5 bases). Trimming stripped 5 bases from V and 5 bases from J, with 9 bases between. The CDR3 is 12 residues long. Germline CDR1 is MDHEN and CDR2 is SYDVKM. The CDR3 nucleotides read TGTGCCAGCAGTGGGACGTTAACTGAAGCTTTCTTT. It yields the protein CASSGTLTEAFF.

In its sample, this clonotype was seen many times. V gene TRBV19 combines with J gene TRBJ2-2; tentative D call: TRBD2 (7 bases). The germline gives CDR1 LNHDA, CDR2 SQIVND (reference sequence). The CDR3 sequence is 14 residues long. V was clipped by 7 bases and J by 6 bases, with 15 bases between them. CDR3 protein: CASMAGARAGELFF. The CDR3 nucleotides read TGTGCCAGTATGGCGGGGGCTAGAGCCGGGGAGCTGTTTTTT.

This clonotype was observed at least ten times. The chain recombines TRBV28 with TRBJ2-7, with 7 bases that match TRBD1. Unmatched junction bases numbered 5, after V lost 4 bases and J lost 11 bases. The CDR3 spans 11 residues. CDR1 MDHEN and CDR2 SYDVKM come from the germline V gene. CDR3 sequence: CASSWAGGKYF. In DNA, the CDR3 is TGTGCCAGCAGTTGGGCAGGGGGAAAGTACTTC.

There are many counts of this clonotype. V and J are TRBV29-1 and TRBJ1-1; D remains ambiguous. Trimming removed 5 bases from V and 6 bases from J, with 13 bases in between. The CDR3 length is 12 residues. Germline CDR1 reads SQVTM; CDR2 reads ANQGSEA. The CDR3 DNA is TGCAGCGTTAGCCGCCTCGAAGCTGAAGCTTTCTTT. Protein: CSVSRLEAEAFF.

The sample holds many counts of this clonotype. The CDR3: CASTSGRRTEAFF. The DNA of the CDR3 is TGTGCCAGTACCTCGGGGCGGCGGACTGAAGCTTTCTTT. V gene TRBV19 combines with J gene TRBJ1-1, with D maybe TRBD1 (5 bases). The CDR3 totals 13 residues. Per the germline V gene, CDR1 is LNHDA and CDR2 is SQIVND (reference sequence). The V and J ends lost 7 bases and 5 bases respectively, with 14 bases between them.

This clonotype was found many times. The rearrangement links TRBV10-3 to TRBJ1-2; tentative D call: TRBD1 (5 bases). The CDR3 sequence is 14 residues long. CDR1 is ENHRY and CDR2 is SYGVKD in the germline V gene. The V end was cut by 7 bases, the J end by 6 bases, with 18 bases between. The CDR3 loop reads CAINSAAGRDGYTF. The CDR3 region has the DNA TGTGCCATCAACTCAGCGGCAGGGAGGGATGGCTACACCTTC.

V usage is TRBV7-8 and J usage is TRBJ2-1; 10 bases are shared with TRBD2. The CDR3 loop spans 16 amino acids. V shed 3 bases, J shed 7 bases, and the junction held 9 bases outside the gene matches. CDR1 and CDR2 (germline): SGHVS, FQNEAQ. This CDR3 reads CASSFPPSGSWNEQFF. CDR3 coding DNA: TGTGCCAGCAGCTTTCCCCCTAGCGGGAGTTGGAATGAGCAGTTCTTC.

This clonotype has just one count. A much larger clone lies one base from this, so it may be a read error. The rearrangement uses TRBV30 and TRBJ2-7; D unresolved. The CDR3 sequence is 14 residues long. CDR1 GTSNPN and CDR2 SVGIG come from the germline V gene (reference sequence). Trimming took 8 bases from V and 6 from J, leaving 23 bases between them. The CDR3 DNA reads as TGTGCCGCTGCCTACGGAGACGGGCCCTTCGAGCAGTACTTC. Encoded protein: CAAAYGDGPFEQYF. Using reference TRBV30 and TRBJ2-7 for the parts outside the CDR3, the full variable domain is SQTIHQWPATLVQPVGSPLSLECTVEGTSNPNLYWYRQAAGRGLQLLFYSVGIGQISSEVPQNLSASRPQDRQFILSSKKLLLSDSGFYLCAAAYGDGPFEQYFGPGTRLTVT.

This chain uses TRBV28 with TRBJ2-1; D ambiguous. The CDR3 loop spans 14 amino acids. Looked up from germline, CDR1 is MDHEN and CDR2 is SYDVKM. V dropped 1 base and J dropped 5 bases, with 9 bases sitting between them. CDR3 loop: CASSLFQLDNEQFF. As DNA, the CDR3 is TGTGCCAGCAGTTTATTTCAGCTAGACAATGAGCAGTTCTTC.